These 16 T cell receptor beta chains were sequenced from one sample in a study of blood T cell repertoires in COVID-19. The protocol was immunoSEQ multiplex PCR, while the TCRdb copy is restricted to in-frame clones and leaves out a portion. The repertoire holds about 250,000 clones, with approximately 90% as singletons. Sequencing was done on a sample of peripheral blood. These receptors were taken from a woman under 40 with COVID-19, enrolled during active disease.

V is TRBV21-1 and J is TRBJ1-5; TRBD1 was called by the table and not checked on the DNA. TRBV21-1 is given as a pseudogene. The length of the CDR3 is 15 residues. The CDR3 DNA reads TGTGCCAGCAGCACGAGACAGGCTACCAATCAGCCCCAGCATTTT. Amino acid sequence: CASSTRQATNQPQHF.

The chain is built from TRBV7-6 and TRBJ2-5; 7 bases are shared with TRBD1. The CDR3 loop spans 15 amino acids. J was trimmed by 1 base and V by 5 bases; bases with no gene match: 7. Germline V lookup: CDR1 SGHVS, CDR2 FNYEAQ. The CDR3 is CASSNRRQGQETQYF. CDR3 DNA: TGTGCCAGCAGCAACCGCCGACAGGGCCAAGAGACCCAGTACTTC.

This clone showed up just once. The chain employs TRBV2 and TRBJ2-7; the D gene is possibly TRBD1 (6 bases). Trimming stripped 0 bases from V and 3 bases from J, with 15 bases between. CDR3 length: 16 amino acids. The germline V gene encodes CDR1 SNHLY and CDR2 FYNNEI. The CDR3: CASSEATGTFNYEQYV. For the CDR3, the DNA is TGTGCCAGCAGTGAAGCAACAGGGACCTTTAACTACGAGCAGTACGTC.

As for this clone: The sample contains more than one DNA sequence encoding this CDR3. The V call is TRBV5-1, the J call TRBJ2-1, with 10 nucleotides matching TRBD1. V was clipped by 0 bases and J by 4 bases; unmatched bases: 1. The CDR3 loop spans 15 amino acids. From germline, CDR1 is SGHRS and CDR2 YFSETQ. The DNA for the CDR3 is TGCGCCAGCAGCTTGGGGGGACAGGGGTACAATGAGCAGTTCTTC. Translating it yields CASSLGGQGYNEQFF.

V is TRBV5-5 and J is TRBJ1-1; D perhaps matches TRBD1 (5 bases). CDR1 and CDR2 from the germline V gene are SGHKS and YYEKEE (reference sequence). Deletions cut 0 bases from V and 1 base from J, with 10 bases between. CDR3 size: 15 residues. In nucleotides, the CDR3 is TGTGCCAGCAGCTTGGTTCAGGGAGGGAACACTGAAGCTTTCTTT. As protein: CASSLVQGGNTEAFF. The full variable domain, rest sourced from reference TRBV5-5 and TRBJ1-1, is DAGVTQSPTHLIKTRGQQVTLRCSPISGHKSVSWYQQVLGQGPQFIFQYYEKEERGRGNFPDRFSARQFPNYSSELNVNALLLGDSALYLCASSLVQGGNTEAFFGQGTRLTVV.

This rearrangement joins TRBV4-3 to TRBJ1-6, with 9 nucleotides matching TRBD1. CDR1 and CDR2 (germline): LGHNA, YSLEER. V lost 0 bases and J lost 9; bases outside the gene matches: 12. This CDR3 has 18 residues. As DNA, the CDR3 is TGCGCCAGCAGCCAAGATGGGGTCACAGGGGGCGCGGGTTCACCCCTCCACTTT. Its translation: CASSQDGVTGGAGSPLHF.

This clone has just one count. V gene TRBV5-1 combines with J gene TRBJ1-2; D call uncertain. Trimming pared 0 bases from V and 4 bases from J, leaving 10 bases between. Germline V CDR1 and CDR2: SGHRS, YFSETQ. The CDR3 runs to 14 residues. CDR3 nucleotides: TGCGCCAGCAGCTTGGACACCATAAGCTATGGCTACACCTTC. It encodes CASSLDTISYGYTF.

The V gene is TRBV5-6, the J gene TRBJ2-1; 13 bases are a match to TRBD2. The germline CDR1 and CDR2 sequences are SGHDT and YYEEEE. The CDR3 loop spans 16 amino acids. Losses at the gene ends were 1 base for V and 9 bases for J; bases not matched to a gene: 7. The CDR3 coding sequence is TGTGCCAGCAGCTTGCCTACTAGCGGGGGGGCACCTGAGCAGTTCTTC. Translated: CASSLPTSGGAPEQFF. Full variable domain (rest looked up from reference TRBV5-6 and TRBJ2-1): DAGVTQSPTHLIKTRGQQVTLRCSPKSGHDTVSWYQQALGQGPQFIFQYYEEEERQRGNFPDRFSGHQFPNYSSELNVNALLLGDSALYLCASSLPTSGGAPEQFFGPGTRLTVL.

The chain joins TRBV4-2 to TRBJ2-5, with TRBD2 matching 11 bases. The CDR3 spans 17 residues. Germline lookup yields CDR1 LGHNA and CDR2 YNFKEQ. The ends lost 0 bases at V and 2 bases at J; junction bases unmatched: 5. The CDR3 is CASSQDHLAGGQETQYF. CDR3 sequence (DNA): TGTGCCAGCAGCCAAGATCATCTAGCGGGGGGTCAAGAGACCCAGTACTTC.

V and J are TRBV12-5 and TRBJ2-7; D gene unclear. This CDR3 region has 11 residues. The germline V gene has CDR1 LGHNT and CDR2 FRNRAP. The V and J ends lost 0 bases and 9 bases respectively, with 6 bases between them. DNA of the CDR3: TGTGCTAGTGGTTTGGTTAAGCGGCAGTACGTC. Translated: CASGLVKRQYV.

In this sample, this clone turned up once. J is TRBJ2-5 and V is TRBV20-1; 10 bases are shared with TRBD2. V trimming: 3 bases; J trimming: 5 bases; junction bases outside the gene matches: 9. The CDR3 spans 15 residues. Germline V gene data show CDR1 as DFQATT and CDR2 as SNEGSKA (reference sequence). The DNA of the CDR3 is TGCAGTGCTAGTGTAGGAGCGGGGGGGCAGGAGACCCAGTACTTC. It yields the protein CSASVGAGGQETQYF.

This chain uses TRBV3-1 (or the pseudogene TRBV3-2) with TRBJ2-3; D remains unclear. Trimming pared 1 base from V and 5 bases from J, leaving 10 bases between. The CDR3 is 14 amino acids. Germline V gene sequence: CDR1 LGHDT, CDR2 YNNKEL (reference sequence). The CDR3 bases are TGTGCCAGCAGCCAAGGTCGAGAGGTAGATACGCAGTATTTT. This sequence encodes CASSQGREVDTQYF.

The rearrangement joins TRBV2 to TRBJ1-2; D may be TRBD1 (5 bases). This CDR3 region has 15 residues. The germline gives CDR1 SNHLY, CDR2 FYNNEI. V was cut by 1 base and J by 2 bases, with 11 bases left in between. The CDR3 coding sequence is TGTGCCAGCAGTGAAGATTGGGGCAGCAACTATGGCTACACCTTC. This translates into CASSEDWGSNYGYTF. The full variable domain, in which reference TRBV2 and TRBJ1-2 provide the parts outside the CDR3, is EPEVTQTPSHQVTQMGQEVILRCVPISNHLYFYWYRQILGQKVEFLVSFYNNEISEKSEIFDDQFSVERPDGSNFTLKIRSTKLEDSAMYFCASSEDWGSNYGYTFGSGTRLTVV.

This clone showed up just once. V gene TRBV5-1 combines with J gene TRBJ2-2, with TRBD1 matching 11 bases. Germline CDR1 reads SGHRS; CDR2 reads YFSETQ. The CDR3 spans 15 residues. Germline trimming cut 1 base from V and 6 bases from J; bases unmatched to any gene: 2. CDR3 nucleotides: TGCGCCAGCAGCTTGTGGACAGGGGGCGCCGGGGAGCTGTTTTTT. It encodes CASSLWTGGAGELFF.

The chain has TRBV15 and TRBJ2-7, with TRBD1 identical over 10 bases. Germline loops: CDR1 LNHNV, CDR2 YYDKDF (reference sequence). There are 15 residues in the CDR3. The trim removed 0 bases at V and 3 bases at J, leaving 2 bases unmatched. The chain's CDR3 is CATSRDRTGGYEQYF. The CDR3 DNA reads TGTGCCACCAGCAGAGATAGGACAGGGGGCTACGAGCAGTACTTC.

V and J are TRBV9 and TRBJ2-2; tentatively, D is TRBD2 (6 bases). The germline V and J ends were trimmed by 3 bases and 1 base, with 19 bases remaining between them. Germline CDR1 and CDR2: SGDLS and YYNGEE. CDR3 size: 18 residues. CDR3 DNA sequence: TGTGCCAGCAGCGCGCCCCCTCGCGGGCGGGAGAACACCGGGGAGCTGTTTTTT. It specifies CASSAPPRGRENTGELFF.